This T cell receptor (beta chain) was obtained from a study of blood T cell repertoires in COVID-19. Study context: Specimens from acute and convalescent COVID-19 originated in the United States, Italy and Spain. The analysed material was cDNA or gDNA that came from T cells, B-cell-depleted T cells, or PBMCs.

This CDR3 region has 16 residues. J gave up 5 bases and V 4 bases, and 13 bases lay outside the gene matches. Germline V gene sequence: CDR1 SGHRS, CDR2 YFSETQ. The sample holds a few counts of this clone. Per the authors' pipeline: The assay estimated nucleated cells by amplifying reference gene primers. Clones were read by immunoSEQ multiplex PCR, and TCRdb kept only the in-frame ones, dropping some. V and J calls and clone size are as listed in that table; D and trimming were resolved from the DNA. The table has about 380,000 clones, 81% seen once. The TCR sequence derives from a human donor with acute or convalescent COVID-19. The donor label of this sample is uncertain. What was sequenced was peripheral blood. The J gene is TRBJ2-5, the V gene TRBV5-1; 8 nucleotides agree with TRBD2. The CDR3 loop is CASSRKPGGARETQYF. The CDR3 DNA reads TGCGCCAGCAGCAGGAAACCGGGGGGGGCGAGGGAGACCCAGTACTTC.